This TCR beta chain was identified in a study of T cell responses to AZD1222 COVID-19 vaccine. The repertoire was sequenced with immunoSEQ multiplex PCR; TCRdb's copy has only in-frame clones and lacks some. The table has 150,000 to 180,000 clones, roughly nine tenths seen once. The V gene's germline CDR1 is MNHEY and CDR2 SVGAGI. The CDR3 runs to 14 residues. Trimming took off 4 bases at V and 2 bases at J, with 9 bases between the two ends. The receptor was isolated from an adult who had recovered from COVID-19. The starting material was peripheral blood, obtained after recovery from COVID-19. This chain links TRBV6-5 with TRBJ1-5; D is uncertain. The chain's CDR3 is CASSSVDGNQPQHF. The CDR3 DNA follows: TGTGCCAGCAGTTCGGTAGACGGCAATCAGCCCCAGCATTTT.